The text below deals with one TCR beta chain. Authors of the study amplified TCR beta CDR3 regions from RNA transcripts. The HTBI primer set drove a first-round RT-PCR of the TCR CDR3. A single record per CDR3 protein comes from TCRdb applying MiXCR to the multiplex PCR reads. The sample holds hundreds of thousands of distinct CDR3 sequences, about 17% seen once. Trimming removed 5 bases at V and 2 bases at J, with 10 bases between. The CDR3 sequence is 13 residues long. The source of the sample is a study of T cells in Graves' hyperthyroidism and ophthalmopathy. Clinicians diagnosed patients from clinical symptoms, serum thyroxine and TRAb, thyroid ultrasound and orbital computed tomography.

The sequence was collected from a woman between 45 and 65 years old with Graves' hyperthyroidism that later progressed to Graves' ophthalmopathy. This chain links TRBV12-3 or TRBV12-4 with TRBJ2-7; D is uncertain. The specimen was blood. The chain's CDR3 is CASSLSLTYEQYF. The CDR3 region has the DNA TGTGCCAGCAGTCTAAGCCTCACCTACGAGCAGTACTTC.